The 32 T cell receptor beta chains reported below all come from one sample, sequenced in a study of cytomegalovirus exposure and HLA in healthy donors. 13 Jbeta primers and 60 Vbeta primers were used for the PCR. Assay used: immunoSEQ multiplex PCR; TCRdb lists only in-frame clones, some missing. The table records roughly 180,000 clones, around 80% of them present only once. The material sequenced was PBMCs. Receptors originate from a woman aged 30 to 39 in good health and CMV-seropositive.

This clone was seen a single time. The gene calls are TRBV2 and TRBJ2-4; the D is unclear. This CDR3 has 15 residues. Trimming shortened V by 10 bases and J by 0 bases, and 16 bases separated the two germline ends. Germline V lookup: CDR1 SNHLY, CDR2 FYNNEI. The CDR3 is CATLPPPGAKNIQYF. DNA of the CDR3: TGTGCCACCCTTCCCCCCCCGGGAGCCAAAAACATTCAGTACTTC.

The chain links TRBV5-1 to TRBJ1-4; TRBD1 agrees at 7 bases. In germline, CDR1 is SGHRS, CDR2 YFSETQ. Losses at the gene ends were 3 bases for V and 5 bases for J; bases not matched to a gene: 4. The CDR3 is made up of 14 amino acids. The DNA for the CDR3 is TGCGCCAGCAGCTGGGAAGGGGGCAATGAAAAACTGTTTTTT. Translated, it gives CASSWEGGNEKLFF.

V is TRBV19 and J is TRBJ2-1, with D possibly matching TRBD2 (6 bases). This CDR3 comprises 14 residues. Per germline, CDR1 LNHDA and CDR2 SQIVND (reference sequence). With 5 bases removed from V and 2 bases from J, the gap between germline ends came to 10 bases. This CDR3 is CASSVGTAYNEQFF. The CDR3 DNA sequence: TGTGCCAGTAGTGTCGGGACTGCCTACAATGAGCAGTTCTTC.

This chain joins TRBV11-2 and TRBJ2-7, with 9 bases lining up with TRBD2. V gave up 5 bases and J gave up 3 bases; unmatched junction bases: 5. This CDR3 region has 14 residues. The germline gives CDR1 SGHAT, CDR2 FQNNGV. For the CDR3, the DNA is TGTGCCAGCAGCGCAGGACTAGCGATCTACGAGCAGTACTTC. Protein sequence: CASSAGLAIYEQYF.

This chain links TRBV9 with TRBJ2-7; 8 positions match TRBD2. V dropped 4 bases and J dropped 6; count of bases not matched to a gene: 18. CDR1 is SGDLS and CDR2 is YYNGEE in the germline V gene. CDR3 length equals 17 residues. The CDR3 loop is CASSIRGGTDVRGEQYF. CDR3 DNA: TGTGCCAGCAGCATCCGGGGGGGGACGGATGTGCGGGGCGAGCAGTACTTC.

The chain combines TRBV13 with TRBJ2-2; D unresolved. The CDR3 extends over 15 amino acids. CDR1 is PRHDT and CDR2 is FYEKMQ in the germline V gene (reference sequence). Deletions cut 6 bases from V and 3 bases from J, with 14 bases between. The CDR3 protein is CASSSIAVYTGELFF. CDR3 nucleotide sequence: TGTGCCAGCAGTTCCATTGCGGTTTACACCGGGGAGCTGTTTTTT.

The chain recombines TRBV14 with TRBJ1-5; perhaps TRBD1 as D (6 bases). V was trimmed by 1 base and J by 7 bases, leaving 8 bases between them. The CDR3 totals 13 residues. The V gene's germline CDR1 is SGHDN and CDR2 FVKESK. CDR3 DNA sequence: TGTGCCAGCAGCCAAGGGGGACAACAGCCCCAGCATTTT. Protein product: CASSQGGQQPQHF.

The chain couples TRBV28 to TRBJ2-7; 8 bases fit TRBD1. CDR3 length: 15 residues. V lost 4 bases to trimming and J lost 5 bases; unmatched junction nucleotides: 10. Germline V lookup: CDR1 MDHEN, CDR2 SYDVKM. The CDR3: CASSSLPGQAHEQYF. CDR3 DNA: TGTGCCAGCAGTTCCCTACCGGGACAGGCCCACGAGCAGTACTTC.

This clone was detected only a few times. The chain joins TRBV5-8 to TRBJ2-3; 10 bases line up with TRBD1. Germline V gene data show CDR1 as SGHTS and CDR2 as YDEGEE. The V and J ends lost 4 bases and 5 bases, in that order; junction bases with no gene match: 4. The CDR3 length is 14 residues. The CDR3 protein is CASSPRTGGDTQYF. In nucleotides, the CDR3 is TGTGCCAGCAGCCCTAGGACAGGGGGAGATACGCAGTATTTT. Full variable domain (outside the CDR3, taken from reference TRBV5-8 and TRBJ2-3): EAGVTQSPTHLIKTRGQQATLRCSPISGHTSVYWYQQALGLGLQFLLWYDEGEERNRGNFPPRFSGRQFPNYSSELNVNALELEDSALYLCASSPRTGGDTQYFGPGTRLTVL.

V gene TRBV10-3 combines with J gene TRBJ1-1; TRBD1 might be the D (5 bases). CDR3 size: 11 residues. CDR1 is ENHRY and CDR2 is SYGVKD in the germline V gene. V was cut by 8 bases and J by 8 bases, with 12 bases left in between. The CDR3 DNA sequence: TGTGCCATCGGGGCGGGGGGAGAAGCTTTCTTT. Its translation is CAIGAGGEAFF.

The CDR3 reads CASGLELYEQYF. CDR3 nucleotides: TGTGCTAGTGGTTTGGAGCTCTACGAGCAGTACTTC. This chain links TRBV12-5 with TRBJ2-7; D not resolved. The V gene lost 1 base and the J gene lost 3 bases, with 4 bases spanning the gap. The CDR3 loop spans 12 amino acids. Germline V gene data show CDR1 as LGHNT and CDR2 as FRNRAP.

The table lists this clone with a few counts. This chain joins TRBV12-5 and TRBJ2-3, with 11 bases fitting TRBD2. There are 15 residues in the CDR3. Germline V gene data show CDR1 as LGHNT and CDR2 as FRNRAP. V was clipped by 7 bases and J by 4 bases; unmatched bases: 7. CDR3 coding DNA: TGTGCTAGTGTAGAGACTAGCGGGAACTCAGATACGCAGTATTTT. Protein product: CASVETSGNSDTQYF.

The chain recombines TRBV28 with TRBJ2-2; 12 nucleotides line up with TRBD2. The CDR3 loop spans 16 amino acids. Germline CDR1 and CDR2: MDHEN and SYDVKM. The junction had 5 bases not matched to a gene; V was cut back by 6 bases and J by 3 bases. CDR3 bases: TGTGCCAGCAGCGAGACTAGCGGGAGAGACACCGGGGAGCTGTTTTTT. It encodes CASSETSGRDTGELFF.

The chain links TRBV19 to TRBJ2-7, with 10 nucleotides matching TRBD2. The junction had 12 bases not matched to a gene; V was cut back by 4 bases and J by 3 bases. Germline lookup yields CDR1 LNHDA and CDR2 SQIVND (reference sequence). This CDR3 comprises 17 residues. DNA of the CDR3: TGTGCCAGTAGTAGATCGACTGTGACTAGCGGGCTCTACGAGCAGTACTTC. Its protein is CASSRSTVTSGLYEQYF.

The chain joins TRBV9 to TRBJ1-2; 7 bases fit TRBD1. With V trimmed by 4 bases and J by 2 bases, 8 bases remained unmatched. CDR1 and CDR2 from the germline V gene are SGDLS and YYNGEE. CDR3 length equals 15 residues. In DNA, the CDR3 is TGTGCCAGCAGCAGACGTCCGACAGGGAACTATGGCTACACCTTC. Its protein product is CASSRRPTGNYGYTF.

The V gene is TRBV5-1, the J gene TRBJ1-5; D gene uncertain. V gave up 0 bases and J gave up 0 bases, with 7 bases separating them. The CDR3 has 15 residues. CDR1 and CDR2 (germline): SGHRS, YFSETQ. CDR3 DNA: TGCGCCAGCAGCTTGGGGCCGAATAGCAATCAGCCCCAGCATTTT. Protein: CASSLGPNSNQPQHF. Complete variable domain (other parts from reference TRBV5-1 and TRBJ1-5): KAGVTQTPRYLIKTRGQQVTLSCSPISGHRSVSWYQQTPGQGLQFLFEYFSETQRNKGNFPGRFSGRQFSNSRSEMNVSTLELGDSALYLCASSLGPNSNQPQHFGDGTRLSIL.

This chain links TRBV9 with TRBJ2-5; TRBD2 matches 10 bases. Losses at the gene ends were 4 bases for V and 0 bases for J; bases not matched to a gene: 3. This CDR3 region has 15 residues. CDR1 is SGDLS and CDR2 is YYNGEE in the germline V gene. CDR3 in DNA: TGTGCCAGCAGCTTAGGACTAGCGGACCAAGAGACCCAGTACTTC. Encoded protein: CASSLGLADQETQYF.

This chain connects TRBV19 to TRBJ2-7, with 11 bases fitting TRBD2. Germline CDR1 LNHDA, CDR2 SQIVND (reference sequence). The CDR3 is made up of 15 amino acids. After removal of 3 bases from V and 2 bases from J, the junction contained 3 bases not matched to a gene. The CDR3 protein is CASSMGLAVTYEQYF. In nucleotides, the CDR3 is TGTGCCAGTAGTATGGGACTAGCGGTAACCTACGAGCAGTACTTC.

V usage is TRBV14 and J usage is TRBJ1-4; D is possibly TRBD1 (6 bases). The CDR3 contains 16 residues. Trimming removed 0 bases at V and 6 bases at J, with 14 bases between. CDR1 is SGHDN, CDR2 FVKESK, per germline. Written as DNA, the CDR3 is TGTGCCAGCAGCCAAGAAGGACTGCAGGGGTATGAAAAACTGTTTTTT. It encodes CASSQEGLQGYEKLFF.

The J gene is TRBJ2-1, the V gene TRBV12-5; TRBD1 matches 8 bases. The V segment lost 0 bases and the J segment 2 bases; nucleotides outside the gene matches: 0. Per germline, CDR1 LGHNT and CDR2 FRNRAP. There are 15 residues in the CDR3. Written as DNA, the CDR3 is TGTGCTAGTGGTTTGGTACAGGGGGCCTACAATGAGCAGTTCTTC. It encodes CASGLVQGAYNEQFF.

V usage is TRBV9 and J usage is TRBJ1-5; perhaps TRBD1 as D (6 bases). The length of the CDR3 is 15 residues. Trimming cost V 3 bases and J 4 bases, with 14 bases left between them. Germline CDR1 reads SGDLS; CDR2 reads YYNGEE. The CDR3 DNA is TGTGCCAGCAGCGATACAGGGTATGTGAATCAGCCCCAGCATTTT. Translated, it gives CASSDTGYVNQPQHF. The variable domain in full, completed from reference TRBV9 and TRBJ1-5, reads DSGVTQTPKHLITATGQRVTLRCSPRSGDLSVYWYQQSLDQGLQFLIQYYNGEERAKGNILERFSAQQFPDLHSELNLSSLELGDSALYFCASSDTGYVNQPQHFGDGTRLSIL.

This chain uses TRBV15 with TRBJ2-1; D is possibly TRBD2 (5 bases). Per germline, CDR1 LNHNV and CDR2 YYDKDF (reference sequence). Trimming stripped 0 bases from V and 8 bases from J, with 8 bases between. This CDR3 spans 13 amino acids. CDR3 sequence reads: CATSREGGDEQFF. The DNA for the CDR3 is TGTGCCACCAGCAGAGAAGGAGGAGATGAGCAGTTCTTC.

The sample holds one count of this clone. The chain combines TRBV9 with TRBJ1-5; 9 bases are a match to TRBD1. CDR1 and CDR2 from the germline V gene are SGDLS and YYNGEE. J was trimmed by 4 bases and V by 3 bases; bases with no gene match: 5. This CDR3 comprises 15 residues. The CDR3 protein is CASSDRTGANQPQHF. The CDR3 coding sequence is TGTGCCAGCAGCGACCGGACAGGGGCAAATCAGCCCCAGCATTTT.

The chain joins TRBV9 to TRBJ2-5, with a tentative D call TRBD1 (6 bases). The CDR3 extends over 13 amino acids. Germline V gene data show CDR1 as SGDLS and CDR2 as YYNGEE. Trimming took 0 bases from V and 3 from J, leaving 6 bases between them. The CDR3 DNA is TGTGCCAGCAGCGTAGACAGGGAAGAGACCCAGTACTTC. It encodes CASSVDREETQYF.

A few counts support this clone. The rearrangement joins TRBV4-3 to TRBJ2-1, with D perhaps matching TRBD2 (6 bases). Trimming left V 4 bases short and J 0 bases short, with 22 bases between. Germline V gene sequence: CDR1 LGHNA, CDR2 YSLEER. The CDR3 loop spans 19 amino acids. In DNA, the CDR3 is TGCGCCAGCAGCCCCCAGCCCCACGGGAGCCCGGGCTCCTACAATGAGCAGTTCTTC. It is translated as CASSPQPHGSPGSYNEQFF.

V gene TRBV25-1 combines with J gene TRBJ2-3, with 10 bases aligning to TRBD2. Germline-derived CDR1 and CDR2 are MGHDK and SYGVNS. V trimming: 0 bases; J trimming: 4 bases; junction bases outside the gene matches: 4. CDR3 length equals 16 residues. The CDR3 region has the DNA TGTGCCAGCAGTGAATACAGCGGGAGGGCTGCAGATACGCAGTATTTT. Protein sequence: CASSEYSGRAADTQYF.

The J gene is TRBJ1-1, the V gene TRBV11-3; 9 bases are shared with TRBD1. There are 19 residues in the CDR3. CDR1 and CDR2 (germline): SGHNT, YENEEA. Trimming took 1 base from V and 11 from J; bases not matched to a gene: 23. CDR3 sequence (DNA): TGTGCCAGCAGCTTAGGGGAGCCCGGACTGGCCAGACAGGGGGTGTCGGCTTTCTTT. Translating it yields CASSLGEPGLARQGVSAFF.

The chain combines TRBV19 with TRBJ1-1, with D uncertain. Germline V CDR1 and CDR2: LNHDA, SQIVND (reference sequence). The V end was cut by 5 bases, the J end by 6 bases, with 10 bases between. The CDR3 contains 12 residues. The CDR3 nucleotides are TGTGCCAGTAGTCCAGGCTGGGCTGAAGCTTTCTTT. Encoded protein: CASSPGWAEAFF.

The table lists this clone with a count of one. V usage is TRBV28 and J usage is TRBJ2-1, with TRBD2 matching over 11 bases. V was clipped by 8 bases and J by 8 bases; unmatched bases: 5. The CDR3 loop spans 13 amino acids. The germline V gene encodes CDR1 MDHEN and CDR2 SYDVKM. Here the CDR3 reads CASRGTSGDEQFF. Here the CDR3 DNA reads TGTGCCAGCCGAGGGACTAGCGGAGATGAGCAGTTCTTC.

This chain connects TRBV19 to TRBJ2-2, with D perhaps matching TRBD1 or TRBD2 (6 bases each). V lost 5 bases and J 7 bases, leaving 14 bases between the germline ends. CDR1 and CDR2 (germline): LNHDA, SQIVND (reference sequence). This CDR3 comprises 14 residues. CDR3 residues: CASSLGGRVGELFF. The DNA of the CDR3 is TGTGCCAGTAGTCTAGGGGGGCGCGTCGGGGAGCTGTTTTTT. Based on the CDR3 plus reference TRBV19 and TRBJ2-2, the full variable domain is DGGITQSPKYLFRKEGQNVTLSCEQNLNHDAMYWYRQDPGQGLRLIYYSQIVNDFQKGDIAEGYSVSREKKESFPLTVTSAQKNPTAFYLCASSLGGRVGELFFGEGSRLTVL.

The J gene is TRBJ2-2, the V gene TRBV11-3; the match to TRBD2 covers 9 bases. The CDR3 is 15 amino acids. From germline, CDR1 is SGHNT and CDR2 YENEEA. V lost 5 bases to trimming and J lost 4 bases; unmatched junction nucleotides: 5. CDR3 coding DNA: TGTGCCAGCAGCCCGGTAGCGGGAGTCACCGGGGAGCTGTTTTTT. It specifies CASSPVAGVTGELFF.

The CDR3 coding sequence is TGCAGCGTTGAAGGGGTTAGCGGCAGCTCCTACAATGAGCAGTTCTTC. Its protein product is CSVEGVSGSSYNEQFF. V is TRBV29-1 and J is TRBJ2-1; a possible D gene is TRBD2 (6 bases). The V gene lost 1 base and the J gene lost 0 bases, with 13 bases spanning the gap. The length of the CDR3 is 16 residues. Germline lookup yields CDR1 SQVTM and CDR2 ANQGSEA.